This T cell receptor beta chain was identified during a study of blood T cells in healthy people across ages. Primed by a sample-barcoded 5' primer and a J-beta primer mix, a second PCR proceeded for 7 to 11 cycles. One entry per CDR3 protein, called by TCRdb with MiXCR from the 5' RACE reads. The table includes approximately 2,000,000 distinct CDR3 sequences, about two fifths detected once. This CDR3 contains 13 residues. Trimming cost V 7 bases and J 8 bases; bases outside gene matches: 7. Germline values: CDR1 SGHKS, CDR2 YYEKEE (reference sequence). Source material: blood. The source is a human donor in good health. The chain links TRBV5-5 to TRBJ2-3; 10 bases line up with TRBD1. The CDR3 protein is CASDGTGEGTQYF. CDR3 DNA sequence: TGTGCCAGCGATGGGACAGGGGAGGGTACGCAGTATTTT.